The 17 T cell receptor beta chains in this list originate from one sample, sequenced in a study of blood T cell repertoires in COVID-19. The repertoire was sequenced with immunoSEQ multiplex PCR; TCRdb's copy has only in-frame clones and lacks some. The table lists tens of thousands of clones, around 89% of them singletons. Input material: peripheral blood. All receptors come from a woman of 80 years or more with active COVID-19.

This clone was counted a single time. The CDR3: CASSLFADYEQYF. The CDR3 DNA reads as TGTGCCAGCAGCCTATTCGCGGATTACGAGCAGTACTTC. The chain combines TRBV27 with TRBJ2-7; D not certain. V was shortened by 6 bases and J by 4 bases, with 13 bases between the two germline ends. The germline V gene has CDR1 MNHEY and CDR2 SMNVEV (reference sequence). This CDR3 is 13 amino acids long.

CDR3 protein: CASSLGPTSGSTGELFF. CDR3 in DNA: TGTGCCAGCAGCTTAGGCCCGACTAGCGGGAGTACCGGGGAGCTGTTTTTT. This chain links TRBV7-2 with TRBJ2-2; 12 bases are shared with TRBD2. This CDR3 region has 17 residues. V trimming: 1 base; J trimming: 5 bases; junction bases outside the gene matches: 5. CDR1 and CDR2 from the germline V gene are SGHTA and FQGNSA.

V usage is TRBV6-1 and J usage is TRBJ2-3, with TRBD1 as a possible D gene (5 bases). The CDR3 has 18 residues. V was shortened by 3 bases and J by 2 bases, with 21 bases between the two germline ends. The germline V gene has CDR1 MNHNS and CDR2 SASEGT. The DNA for the CDR3 is TGTGCCAGCAGTGACCGACAGATTGTCAGGGAATACACAGATACGCAGTATTTT. It encodes CASSDRQIVREYTDTQYF.

This rearrangement joins TRBV7-2 to TRBJ2-7; D is ambiguous. From germline, CDR1 is SGHTA and CDR2 FQGNSA. The CDR3 is made up of 13 amino acids. The V and J ends lost 2 bases and 0 bases respectively, with 5 bases between them. The CDR3 bases are TGTGCCAGCAGCTTAAGAGACTCCTACGAGCAGTACTTC. Amino acids: CASSLRDSYEQYF. Full variable domain (rest looked up from reference TRBV7-2 and TRBJ2-7): GAGVSQSPSNKVTEKGKDVELRCDPISGHTALYWYRQSLGQGLEFLIYFQGNSAPDKSGLPSDRFSAERTGGSVSTLTIQRTQQEDSAVYLCASSLRDSYEQYFGPGTRLTVT.

With respect to this clone: The same CDR3 is also encoded by other DNA sequences in this sample. This rearrangement joins TRBV7-9 to TRBJ1-2; TRBD1 matches at 10 bases. Per the germline V gene, CDR1 is SEHNR and CDR2 is FQNEAQ (reference sequence). The CDR3 has 14 residues. Trimming cost V 3 bases and J 7 bases; bases outside gene matches: 5. CDR3 coding DNA: TGTGCCAGCAGCTTGGACAGGGGGAGTGGTGGCTACACCTTC. Translating gives CASSLDRGSGGYTF.

The chain couples TRBV9 to TRBJ2-2; 8 nucleotides match TRBD1. Germline CDR1 SGDLS, CDR2 YYNGEE. Trimming took 3 bases from V and 7 from J; bases not matched to a gene: 11. The CDR3 length is 16 residues. This CDR3 reads CASSARGTGFVGELFF. The CDR3 region has the DNA TGTGCCAGCAGCGCACGTGGGACAGGCTTCGTCGGGGAGCTGTTTTTT.

This chain links TRBV7-8 with TRBJ2-7; 10 bases fit TRBD1. In germline, CDR1 is SGHVS, CDR2 FQNEAQ. V trimming: 5 bases; J trimming: 5 bases; junction bases outside the gene matches: 3. The CDR3 covers 13 residues. For the CDR3, the DNA is TGTGCCAGCAGCCTCGGGACAGGGGACGAGCAGTACTTC. Translation: CASSLGTGDEQYF. The whole variable domain, filled in from reference TRBV7-8 and TRBJ2-7, reads GAGVSQSPRYKVAKRGQDVALRCDPISGHVSLFWYQQALGQGPEFLTYFQNEAQLDKSGLPSDRFFAERPEGSVSTLKIQRTQQEDSAVYLCASSLGTGDEQYFGPGTRLTVT.

CDR3 loop: CASSLRTGWEETQYF. CDR3 DNA sequence: TGTGCCAGCAGTCTGAGGACAGGGTGGGAAGAGACCCAGTACTTC. The chain recombines TRBV28 with TRBJ2-5, with 8 nucleotides matching TRBD1. Losses at the gene ends were 5 bases for V and 3 bases for J; bases not matched to a gene: 8. In germline, CDR1 is MDHEN, CDR2 SYDVKM. The CDR3 consists of 15 residues.

The chain is built from TRBV7-9 and TRBJ2-5, with D uncertain. Trimming took off 1 base at V and 2 bases at J, with 8 bases between the two ends. The CDR3 has 14 amino acids. Germline V lookup: CDR1 SEHNR, CDR2 FQNEAQ (reference sequence). This chain's CDR3 is CASSLGILQETQYF. The CDR3 bases are TGTGCCAGCAGCTTAGGGATACTACAAGAGACCCAGTACTTC.

This rearrangement joins TRBV18 to TRBJ1-2; no reliable D call. V gave up 3 bases and J gave up 1 base, with 12 bases separating them. CDR3 length: 15 amino acids. CDR1 KGHSH and CDR2 LQKENI come from the germline V gene. The CDR3 loop is CASSPSWANNYGYTF. CDR3 DNA sequence: TGTGCCAGCTCACCCAGCTGGGCCAATAACTATGGCTACACCTTC.

The CDR3 sequence: CASSTDRGPSYEQYF. The CDR3 DNA reads as TGTGCCAGCAGCACCGACAGGGGGCCCTCCTACGAGCAGTACTTC. The chain links TRBV2 to TRBJ2-7; 10 nucleotides agree with TRBD1. Germline V CDR1 and CDR2: SNHLY, FYNNEI. The CDR3 covers 15 residues. After removal of 6 bases from V and 0 bases from J, the junction contained 5 bases not matched to a gene.

This clone was seen just once. The CDR3 here is CASSFWGQTIEKEKLFF. The CDR3 bases are TGTGCCAGCAGTTTCTGGGGACAGACGATAGAAAAAGAAAAACTGTTTTTT. The genes are TRBV28 and TRBJ1-4; 7 bases line up with TRBD1. Germline V gene data show CDR1 as MDHEN and CDR2 as SYDVKM. The CDR3 loop spans 17 amino acids. With V trimmed by 3 bases and J by 8 bases, 15 bases remained unmatched.

This rearrangement joins TRBV28 to TRBJ2-1; TRBD1 might be the D (6 bases). The CDR3 runs 14 residues. Germline-derived CDR1 and CDR2 are MDHEN and SYDVKM. The V gene lost 4 bases and the J gene lost 6 bases, with 13 bases spanning the gap. DNA for the CDR3: TGTGCCAGCAGTTCAGGGGACACTCTCAATGAGCAGTTCTTC. Its translation is CASSSGDTLNEQFF.

V and J are TRBV7-8 and TRBJ2-7; 7 bases fit TRBD1. CDR3 length equals 16 residues. Per the germline V gene, CDR1 is SGHVS and CDR2 is FQNEAQ. Losses at the gene ends were 4 bases for V and 0 bases for J; bases not matched to a gene: 9. DNA of the CDR3: TGTGCCAGCAGCTCGGCGTTGGGACAGAGCTCCTACGAGCAGTACTTC. This sequence encodes CASSSALGQSSYEQYF.

This clone has just one count. The chain is built from TRBV7-2 and TRBJ2-3, with D perhaps TRBD2 (6 bases). Per the germline V gene, CDR1 is SGHTA and CDR2 is FQGNSA. The CDR3 covers 15 residues. V was trimmed by 1 base and J by 4 bases, leaving 12 bases between them. CDR3 residues: CASSLEARRADTQYF. In nucleotides, the CDR3 is TGTGCCAGCAGCTTAGAGGCTAGGAGGGCAGATACGCAGTATTTT.

The J gene is TRBJ2-2, the V gene TRBV28; D is undetermined. The V end was cut by 6 bases, the J end by 2 bases, with 7 bases between. The CDR3 extends over 13 amino acids. Germline assignment: CDR1 MDHEN and CDR2 SYDVKM. CDR3 in DNA: TGTGCCAGCAGCCGCGAAAACACCGGGGAGCTGTTTTTT. It translates to CASSRENTGELFF.

This clone was seen a single time. The chain uses TRBV5-3 and TRBJ1-1; 10 nucleotides line up with TRBD1. TRBV5-3 is known as an ORF, though its function is uncertain. With V trimmed by 0 bases and J by 8 bases, 16 bases remained unmatched. The CDR3 consists of 18 residues. CDR3 protein: CARSLALVGQGFYLEAFF. In nucleotides, the CDR3 is TGTGCCAGAAGCTTGGCACTTGTGGGACAGGGGTTTTACTTGGAAGCTTTCTTT.